The 29 T cell receptor beta chains listed next were all sequenced from one sample in a study of T cell clonotyping in hematopoietic cell transplantation. Only in-frame clones appear in the TCRdb table, and some are missing; sequencing was by immunoSEQ multiplex PCR. In the table there are roughly 13,000 clones, about 97% of which are singletons. The sample consisted of peripheral blood mononuclear cells, taken 30 days after allogeneic stem cell transplant. The receptors originated from a female patient aged 50-59 years who had an allogeneic stem cell transplant from an unrelated donor, so T cells may come from the graft donor. Some clones in this sample may be carry-over from other donors' samples.

The chain uses TRBV4-2 and TRBJ1-3; TRBD1 aligns across 7 bases. Trimming cost V 0 bases and J 0 bases; bases outside gene matches: 8. The CDR3 contains 18 residues. The V gene's germline CDR1 is LGHNA and CDR2 YNFKEQ. The CDR3: CASSQESFRTGSGNTIYF. The CDR3 DNA follows: TGTGCCAGCAGCCAAGAGAGTTTCAGGACAGGCTCTGGAAACACCATATATTTT.

The chain couples TRBV4-1 to TRBJ1-2; D is unresolved. CDR3 length equals 15 residues. CDR1 and CDR2 (germline): MGHRA, YSYEKL. Trimming removed 3 bases at V and 6 bases at J, with 17 bases between. The CDR3 here is CASSQEASRGNGYTF. DNA for the CDR3: TGCGCCAGCAGCCAGGAGGCCTCACGGGGAAATGGCTACACCTTC.

V is TRBV11-2 and J is TRBJ1-1, with no clear D. V lost 3 bases and J lost 2, with 7 bases in between. From germline, CDR1 is SGHAT and CDR2 FQNNGV. The CDR3 is 13 amino acids. The CDR3 region is CASSFVKNTEAFF. For the CDR3, the DNA is TGTGCCAGCAGCTTCGTCAAAAACACTGAAGCTTTCTTT.

The rearrangement joins TRBV6-5 to TRBJ2-4; 8 bases match TRBD1. Germline assignment: CDR1 MNHEY and CDR2 SVGAGI. The trim removed 6 bases at V and 9 bases at J, leaving 4 bases unmatched. The CDR3 is made up of 12 amino acids. The CDR3 DNA follows: TGTGCCAGCAGCTTACAGGGGGGCATTCAGTACTTC. This codes for CASSLQGGIQYF.

The J gene is TRBJ2-2, the V gene TRBV5-8, with D possibly called TRBD1 or TRBD2 (5 bases each). The length of the CDR3 is 12 residues. From germline, CDR1 is SGHTS and CDR2 YDEGEE. Trimming took off 5 bases at V and 15 bases at J, with 17 bases between the two ends. Here the CDR3 reads CASRKDFPRVFF. CDR3 bases: TGTGCCAGCAGGAAGGACTTCCCCAGGGTGTTTTTT.

The chain joins TRBV7-9 to TRBJ2-7; either TRBD1 or TRBD2 may fit D (7 bases each). The CDR3 runs to 15 residues. V was shortened by 4 bases and J by 2 bases, with 15 bases between the two germline ends. The germline gives CDR1 SEHNR, CDR2 FQNEAQ (reference sequence). The CDR3 reads CASSSRGGGTYEQYF. The CDR3, as DNA: TGTGCCAGCAGCTCCAGGGGGGGCGGAACCTACGAGCAGTACTTC.

The chain couples TRBV5-1 to TRBJ2-3; 12 bases line up with TRBD2. CDR3 length equals 15 residues. The germline V gene encodes CDR1 SGHRS and CDR2 YFSETQ. After removal of 4 bases from V and 3 bases from J, the junction contained 3 bases not matched to a gene. This CDR3 reads CASSPGLAGTDTQYF. DNA for the CDR3: TGCGCCAGCAGCCCCGGACTAGCGGGGACAGATACGCAGTATTTT. The whole variable domain, remainder taken from reference TRBV5-1 and TRBJ2-3, is KAGVTQTPRYLIKTRGQQVTLSCSPISGHRSVSWYQQTPGQGLQFLFEYFSETQRNKGNFPGRFSGRQFSNSRSEMNVSTLELGDSALYLCASSPGLAGTDTQYFGPGTRLTVL.

The chain links TRBV5-1 to TRBJ1-1, with D unclear. Germline V gene sequence: CDR1 SGHRS, CDR2 YFSETQ. Between the trimmed V and J ends, which lost 0 bases and 1 base, there was a span of 7 bases. This CDR3 is built from 14 residues. The chain's CDR3 is CASSLGGRNTEAFF. CDR3 coding DNA: TGCGCCAGCAGCTTGGGGGGTCGGAACACTGAAGCTTTCTTT.

The gene calls are TRBV6-4 and TRBJ1-6; a weak D match, TRBD1 (6 bases). In germline, CDR1 is MRHNA, CDR2 SNTAGT. Trimming cost V 3 bases and J 6 bases, with 9 bases left between them. This CDR3 has 14 residues. The chain's CDR3 is CASSEAQGNSPLHF. CDR3 DNA: TGTGCCAGCAGTGAGGCACAGGGTAATTCACCCCTCCACTTT.

The chain recombines TRBV7-9 with TRBJ2-3; no clear D. CDR1 is SEHNR, CDR2 FQNEAQ, per germline (reference sequence). With 2 bases removed from V and 8 bases from J, the gap between germline ends came to 11 bases. CDR3 length: 13 amino acids. CDR3 DNA sequence: TGTGCCAGCAGCTTAAGGGTTCTGGGTACGCAGTATTTT. It codes for CASSLRVLGTQYF.

The rearrangement joins TRBV6-5 to TRBJ1-2, with unresolved D. The CDR3 contains 15 residues. Trimming took off 5 bases at V and 7 bases at J, with 20 bases between the two ends. Germline CDR1 reads MNHEY; CDR2 reads SVGAGI. The CDR3 DNA reads as TGTGCCAGCAGTCCCGAGGTCGTCAGGCCAGGTGGCTACACCTTC. Translation gives CASSPEVVRPGGYTF.

J is TRBJ1-2 and V is TRBV27, with 8 positions matching TRBD1. This CDR3 region has 14 residues. The germline CDR1 and CDR2 sequences are MNHEY and SMNVEV (reference sequence). V lost 6 bases to trimming and J lost 6 bases; unmatched junction nucleotides: 9. CDR3 in amino acids: CASSPQDRVHGYTF. In DNA form, the CDR3 reads TGTGCCAGCAGCCCCCAGGACAGGGTACATGGCTACACCTTC.

The J gene is TRBJ2-7, the V gene TRBV6-1; no reliable D call. The CDR3 runs 19 residues. Germline values: CDR1 MNHNS, CDR2 SASEGT. The V end lost 2 bases, the J end lost 7 bases, and 30 bases lay between the germline ends. The CDR3 nucleotides are TGTGCCAGCAGTGAAAGGGTGGAAGCCCTAGACTCCCTGGGGTTGGAGCAGTACTTC. Residues: CASSERVEALDSLGLEQYF.

CDR3 sequence: CASSAGSGGLGNSPLHF. The CDR3 nucleotides read TGTGCCAGCAGCGCCGGCAGCGGGGGGCTGGGGAATTCACCCCTCCACTTT. J is TRBJ1-6 and V is TRBV9; maybe TRBD1 (6 bases). The germline CDR1 and CDR2 sequences are SGDLS and YYNGEE. The CDR3 is made up of 17 amino acids. Trimming left V 3 bases short and J 7 bases short, with 20 bases between.

The genes are TRBV9 and TRBJ1-1, with a tentative D call TRBD1 (6 bases). CDR3 length: 16 residues. V shed 4 bases and J shed 0 bases, with 16 bases lying between them. CDR1 is SGDLS, CDR2 YYNGEE, per germline. CDR3 nucleotide sequence: TGTGCCAGCAGCCCCCTGACAGGCTGGGTGAACACTGAAGCTTTCTTT. Translating it yields CASSPLTGWVNTEAFF.

This clone was seen only once. This chain connects TRBV7-8 to TRBJ1-6; D not resolved. CDR1 is SGHVS and CDR2 is FQNEAQ in the germline V gene. The CDR3 is made up of 13 amino acids. Trimming removed 1 base from V and 8 bases from J, with 6 bases in between. The CDR3 DNA follows: TGTGCCAGCAGCTTAGGAATAGATTCACCCCTCCACTTT. Its protein is CASSLGIDSPLHF. The entire variable domain, with the rest obtained from reference TRBV7-8 and TRBJ1-6, is as follows: GAGVSQSPRYKVAKRGQDVALRCDPISGHVSLFWYQQALGQGPEFLTYFQNEAQLDKSGLPSDRFFAERPEGSVSTLKIQRTQQEDSAVYLCASSLGIDSPLHFGNGTRLTVT.

The chain couples TRBV19 to TRBJ1-6; D might be TRBD1 (5 bases). Germline CDR1 and CDR2: LNHDA and SQIVND (reference sequence). The CDR3 runs to 14 residues. V lost 5 bases and J lost 8, with 13 bases in between. The DNA for the CDR3 is TGTGCCAGTAGTCTGGGACGGCTAGATTCACCCCTCCACTTT. It is translated as CASSLGRLDSPLHF.

The V call is TRBV5-1, the J call TRBJ2-7; weak D call: TRBD1 (5 bases). V was trimmed by 2 bases and J by 0 bases, leaving 12 bases between them. Germline CDR1 and CDR2: SGHRS and YFSETQ. There are 15 residues in the CDR3. The CDR3 here is CASSFGWTHSYEQYF. The CDR3 region has the DNA TGCGCCAGCAGCTTCGGGTGGACACACTCCTACGAGCAGTACTTC.

The chain carries TRBV6-6 and TRBJ2-1, with 15 bases fitting TRBD2. This CDR3 has 16 amino acids. In germline, CDR1 is MNHNY, CDR2 SVGAGI (reference sequence). Unmatched junction bases numbered 3, after V lost 4 bases and J lost 5 bases. CDR3 loop: CASSSGLAGGDNEQFF. The CDR3 bases are TGTGCCAGCAGTTCAGGACTAGCGGGAGGGGACAATGAGCAGTTCTTC.

The chain links TRBV7-9 to TRBJ1-2; weak D call: TRBD1 (5 bases). Germline V gene lookup returns CDR1 SEHNR and CDR2 FQNEAQ (reference sequence). The length of the CDR3 is 14 residues. V was cut by 7 bases and J by 5 bases, with 17 bases left in between. In nucleotides, the CDR3 is TGTGCCAGCACCCGCCTCGGGGGAGAGTATGGCTACACCTTC. The encoded protein is CASTRLGGEYGYTF.

The rearrangement links TRBV25-1 to TRBJ2-5; perhaps D is TRBD1 or TRBD2 (5 bases each). Trimming cost V 2 bases and J 5 bases, with 18 bases left between them. Germline V gene lookup returns CDR1 MGHDK and CDR2 SYGVNS. CDR3 length: 16 amino acids. CDR3: CASSELTGGQRETQYF. DNA of the CDR3: TGTGCCAGCAGTGAACTTACAGGAGGTCAGCGGGAGACCCAGTACTTC.

The chain is built from TRBV7-9 and TRBJ1-4, with TRBD1 matching 7 bases. Germline CDR1 is SEHNR and CDR2 is FQNEAQ (reference sequence). The junction had 6 bases not matched to a gene; V was cut back by 4 bases and J by 4 bases. This CDR3 has 15 amino acids. DNA of the CDR3: TGTGCCAGCAGCTCTCCCGGGACAGTTAATGAAAAACTGTTTTTT. It yields the protein CASSSPGTVNEKLFF. Full variable domain (rest looked up from reference TRBV7-9 and TRBJ1-4): DTGVSQNPRHKITKRGQNVTFRCDPISEHNRLYWYRQTLGQGPEFLTYFQNEAQLEKSRLLSDRFSAERPKGSFSTLEIQRTEQGDSAMYLCASSSPGTVNEKLFFGSGTQLSVL.

The chain carries TRBV27 and TRBJ2-3, with 7 bases lining up with TRBD2. The CDR3 is 14 residues long. Germline trimming cut 4 bases from V and 4 bases from J; bases unmatched to any gene: 5. The V gene's germline CDR1 is MNHEY and CDR2 SMNVEV (reference sequence). The CDR3 nucleotides read TGTGCCAGCAGTTGGGCGGGGGTACCAGATACGCAGTATTTT. Residues: CASSWAGVPDTQYF.

V usage is TRBV11-3 and J usage is TRBJ2-3; tentatively, D is TRBD1 or TRBD2 (5 bases each). From germline, CDR1 is SGHNT and CDR2 YENEEA. Deletions cut 2 bases from V and 4 bases from J, with 7 bases between. The CDR3 has 13 amino acids. CDR3 in amino acids: CASSLQGADTQYF. The CDR3 nucleotides are TGTGCCAGCAGCTTACAGGGAGCAGATACGCAGTATTTT.

The rearrangement joins TRBV30 to TRBJ2-2; D gene uncertain. This CDR3 has 13 residues. Trimming stripped 3 bases from V and 5 bases from J, with 10 bases between. CDR1 and CDR2 from the germline V gene are GTSNPN and SVGIG (reference sequence). Written as DNA, the CDR3 is TGTGCCTGGAGCTTATTGCAGACCGGGGAGCTGTTTTTT. It is translated as CAWSLLQTGELFF.

This chain uses TRBV20-1 with TRBJ1-2; TRBD1 aligns across 7 bases. Trimming at V came to 6 bases and at J to 8 bases, leaving 6 bases not matched to a gene. CDR1 and CDR2 (germline): DFQATT, SNEGSKA (reference sequence). The CDR3 spans 11 residues. The CDR3 nucleotides read TGCAGTGCCGCTTACAGGGGAGGCTACACCTTC. Encoded protein: CSAAYRGGYTF.

The V call is TRBV9, the J call TRBJ2-7, with no clear D. Trimming removed 4 bases from V and 4 bases from J, with 15 bases in between. The CDR3 is 14 amino acids. The V gene's germline CDR1 is SGDLS and CDR2 YYNGEE. This CDR3 reads CASSPGGVGYEQYF. The CDR3 DNA sequence: TGTGCCAGCAGCCCGGGTGGCGTCGGGTACGAGCAGTACTTC.

The rearrangement links TRBV30 to TRBJ1-3; D not certain. The ends were cut back, 1 base at V and 6 bases at J, with 4 bases in the middle. Looked up from germline, CDR1 is GTSNPN and CDR2 is SVGIG (reference sequence). This CDR3 comprises 11 residues. Here the CDR3 reads CAWSEENTIYF. Here the CDR3 DNA reads TGTGCCTGGAGTGAGGAAAACACCATATATTTT.

The chain is built from TRBV9 and TRBJ2-7, with 8 bases matching TRBD1. Germline V gene lookup returns CDR1 SGDLS and CDR2 YYNGEE. The CDR3 is 13 residues long. J was trimmed by 7 bases and V by 2 bases; bases with no gene match: 5. CDR3 nucleotide sequence: TGTGCCAGCAGCGTTTCAGGGGGCTGGGAGCAGTACTTC. Protein sequence: CASSVSGGWEQYF. Looking up the rest from reference TRBV9 and TRBJ2-7 gives the full variable domain: DSGVTQTPKHLITATGQRVTLRCSPRSGDLSVYWYQQSLDQGLQFLIQYYNGEERAKGNILERFSAQQFPDLHSELNLSSLELGDSALYFCASSVSGGWEQYFGPGTRLTVT.